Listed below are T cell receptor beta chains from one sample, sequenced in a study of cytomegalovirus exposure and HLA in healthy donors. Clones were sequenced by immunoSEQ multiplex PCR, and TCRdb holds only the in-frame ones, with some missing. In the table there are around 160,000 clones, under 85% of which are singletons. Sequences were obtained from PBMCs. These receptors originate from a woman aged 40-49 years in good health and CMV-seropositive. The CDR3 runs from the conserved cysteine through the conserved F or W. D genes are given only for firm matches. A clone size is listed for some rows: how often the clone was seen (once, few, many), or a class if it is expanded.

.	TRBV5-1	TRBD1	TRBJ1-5	TGCGCCAGCAGCGAACAGGGGCCCGGGTTAGGGCAGCCCCAGCATTTT	CASSEQGPGLGQPQHF
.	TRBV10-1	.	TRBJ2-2	TGCGCCAGCAGCGGAGGGACCGCGGATAGCACCGGGGAGCTGTTTTTT	CASSGGTADSTGELFF
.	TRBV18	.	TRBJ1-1	TGTGCCAGCTCACCACAGGAGGGGAACACTGAAGCTTTCTTT	CASSPQEGNTEAFF
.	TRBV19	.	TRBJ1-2	TGTGCCAGTAGTATAGCTTCGTCAGGGTGGGCCTATGGCTACACCTTC	CASSIASSGWAYGYTF
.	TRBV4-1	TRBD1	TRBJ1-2	TGCGCCAGCAGCCAAGGGACAGGCGAGAACTATGGCTACACCTTC	CASSQGTGENYGYTF
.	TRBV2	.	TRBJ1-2	TGTGCCAGCAGACTAACCAGGGATGGCTACACCTTC	CASRLTRDGYTF
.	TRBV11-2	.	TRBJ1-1	TGTGCCAGCAGCTTCGTTGTGATAGGACAGTTGAACACTGAAGCTTTCTTT	CASSFVVIGQLNTEAFF
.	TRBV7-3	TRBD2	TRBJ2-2	TGTGCCAGCAGCTCCTCTAGCGGGGGGGCCCACGGGGAGCTGTTTTTT	CASSSSSGGAHGELFF
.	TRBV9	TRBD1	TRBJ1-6	TGTGCCAGCAGCGACGCAGCAGGGGGCGGTTCACCCCTCCACTTT	CASSDAAGGGSPLHF
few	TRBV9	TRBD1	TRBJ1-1	TGTGCCAGCAGCGTGGGAGGGACAGGGGGCACTGAAGCTTTCTTT	CASSVGGTGGTEAFF
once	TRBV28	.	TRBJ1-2	TGTGCCAGCAGTTACACAGGGCTCTATGGCTACACCTTC	CASSYTGLYGYTF
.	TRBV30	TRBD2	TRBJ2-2	TGTGCCTGGAGGACTAGCGGTGGAAACACCGGGGAGCTGTTTTTT	CAWRTSGGNTGELFF
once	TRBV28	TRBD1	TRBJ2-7	TGTGCCAGCAGTTCGCCTGGGGCGGACAGGGTTCAGTACTTC	CASSSPGADRVQYF
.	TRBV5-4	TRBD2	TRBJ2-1	TGTGCCAGCAGCGCCCGGGGGAGAGCGGGGGGGCCGGAAGAGCAGTTCTTC	CASSARGRAGGPEEQFF
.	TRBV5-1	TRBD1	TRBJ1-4	TGCGCCAGCAGGTCACGATCCGGGACAGTCAATGAAAAACTGTTTTTT	CASRSRSGTVNEKLFF
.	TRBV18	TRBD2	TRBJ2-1	TGTGCCAGCTCACCGACTAGCGGGGCCAATGAGCAGTTCTTC	CASSPTSGANEQFF
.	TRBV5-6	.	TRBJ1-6	TGTGCCAGCAGCTTGGTGGGCCTCTATGTCCCTTCACCCCTCCACTTT	CASSLVGLYVPSPLHF
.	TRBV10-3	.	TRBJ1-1	TGTGCCATCAGCAGGAGGGGCGAGACGAACACTGAAGCTTTCTTT	CAISRRGETNTEAFF
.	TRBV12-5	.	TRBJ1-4	TGTGCTAGTGGTGACAGGAATGAAAAACTGTTTTTT	CASGDRNEKLFF
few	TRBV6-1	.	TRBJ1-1	TGTGCCAGCAGCGTAATATACATGAACACTGAAGCTTTCTTT	CASSVIYMNTEAFF